This T cell receptor beta chain was found in a study of identical twins. TCRdb ran MiXCR on the 5' RACE reads and lists one entry per CDR3 protein. The sample comprises fewer than 900,000 distinct CDR3 sequences, around a sixth of which are singletons, and roughly 14% rests with the top ten. CDR3 length equals 15 residues. Germline V lookup: CDR1 MNHNS, CDR2 SASEGT. Trimming took 8 bases from V and 3 from J, leaving 17 bases between them. These data were likewise used in another study, on T cells expressing NK-cell markers. In that study: Beta-chain profiling covered CD3+CD56+NKG2C+, CD3+CD56+NKG2C- and CD3+CD56-NKG2C+ sorted subsets. Seven sequenced donors out of eight were HCMV-seropositive, one seronegative.

The specimen sequenced was PBMCs. The chain is built from TRBV6-1 and TRBJ2-1; D remains unclear. The receptor comes from a woman under 30 in good health. DNA of the CDR3: TGTGCCAGCCGCACCCCTTTAGCCCGCTACAATGAGCAGTTCTTC. It codes for CASRTPLARYNEQFF.